These T cell receptor beta chains were read from a single sample in a study of T-cell reconstitution after alpha-beta-depleted transplantation in children. TCRdb used MiXCR to reprocess the PCR reads, holding one entry per CDR3 protein. The data show fewer than 550,000 distinct CDR3 sequences, around 15% seen once. Sequencing used PBMCs, mostly from graft donor cells, obtained 360 days after TCRalphabeta/CD19-depleted stem cell transplant. These receptors were obtained from a boy in the first two years of life who had a stem cell transplant for Wiskott-Aldrich syndrome, so the T cells may come from the graft donor. Each CDR3 is given without its conserved first and last residue. D genes are given only for firm matches.

j_call v_call d_call cdr3_aa
TRBJ2-3 TRBV20-1 NA SARGGADTQY
TRBJ2-1 TRBV29-1 TRBD1 SAHGTGYNEQF
TRBJ2-7 TRBV27 TRBD2 ASSSSGRGEQY
TRBJ2-7 TRBV5-1 NA ASSPVPTTSYEQY
TRBJ2-1 TRBV27 NA ASRLGRVDNEQF
TRBJ2-2 TRBV6-1 NA ASNPITGVSGELF
TRBJ2-1 TRBV12-3/TRBV12-4 NA ASSLIGRDNEQF
TRBJ2-5 TRBV18 NA ASYVRAETQY
TRBJ1-5 TRBV7-9 NA ASSLYDGVNQPQH
TRBJ2-7 TRBV29-1 TRBD1 SAYRDRGAEQY
TRBJ2-1 TRBV7-8 TRBD2 ASSLEREGYNEQF